The rows below give T cell receptor beta chains drawn from one sample of a study of Ad26.COV2.S vaccination and SARS-CoV-2 variants. Assay used: immunoSEQ multiplex PCR; TCRdb lists only in-frame clones, some missing. The repertoire holds about 390,000 clones, 80% to 95% seen once, with around 1.8% in the top ten. This material consisted of peripheral blood, taken in a trial of Ad26.COV2.S vaccine versus placebo. Source of these receptors: a person between 18 and 60 years old who received the Ad26.COV2.S COVID-19 vaccine or a placebo. CDR3s include the opening cysteine and the closing phenylalanine or tryptophan. A D gene is named only where the DNA matches it firmly. A clone size is listed for some rows: how often the clone was seen (once, few, many), or a class if it is expanded.

abundance,v_gene,j_gene,d_gene,CDR3aa,CDR3nt
once,TRBV9,TRBJ2-3,TRBD2,CASRKTSGGADTQYF,TGTGCCAGCAGAAAGACTAGCGGGGGGGCAGATACGCAGTATTTT
few,TRBV6-6,TRBJ2-7,-,CASSAFKGNEQYF,TGTGCCAGCAGTGCCTTTAAGGGTAACGAGCAGTACTTC
-,TRBV3-1/TRBV3-2,TRBJ1-3,-,CASSHTRALEGNTIYF,TGTGCCAGCAGCCACACCCGGGCCCTAGAGGGAAACACCATATATTTT
once,TRBV5-1,TRBJ1-2,-,CASSRGQGNGYTF,TGCGCCAGCAGCCGCGGGCAGGGCAATGGCTACACCTTC
-,TRBV6-2/TRBV6-3,TRBJ1-1,TRBD1,CASSYTGGQVYTAQNTEAFF,TGTGCCAGCAGTTACACCGGCGGACAGGTATATACAGCGCAGAACACTGAAGCTTTCTTT
-,TRBV6-5,TRBJ2-7,TRBD2,CASRVAGGHYEQYF,TGTGCCAGCAGGGTAGCGGGGGGGCACTACGAGCAGTACTTC
-,TRBV29-1,TRBJ2-7,-,CSVGPDSTDSYEQYF,TGCAGCGTTGGACCCGACAGCACCGACTCCTACGAGCAGTACTTC
-,TRBV9,TRBJ2-3,-,CASSEDLDTQYF,TGTGCCAGCAGCGAAGATCTTGATACGCAGTATTTT
-,TRBV6-5,TRBJ2-7,TRBD2,CASSYSPSGYEQYF,TGTGCCAGCAGTTACTCTCCTAGCGGCTACGAGCAGTACTTC
once,TRBV9,TRBJ2-5,-,CASSVGSFRTSVQETQYF,TGTGCCAGCAGCGTAGGATCGTTCAGGACCAGTGTCCAAGAGACCCAGTACTTC
-,TRBV11-3,TRBJ2-3,-,CASSLVGLDDTQYF,TGTGCCAGCAGCTTAGTTGGTCTGGACGATACGCAGTATTTT
-,TRBV19,TRBJ2-3,TRBD1,CASSMETGYSTDTQYF,TGTGCCAGTAGTATGGAGACAGGGTATAGCACAGATACGCAGTATTTT
-,TRBV18,TRBJ2-7,-,CASSPMDSSYEQYF,TGTGCCAGCTCACCAATGGACAGCTCCTACGAGCAGTACTTC
-,TRBV6-2/TRBV6-3,TRBJ2-7,-,CASSTGPGGPSYEQYF,TGTGCCAGCAGTACGGGGCCTGGGGGCCCTTCCTACGAGCAGTACTTC
once,TRBV2,TRBJ2-5,-,CASSEGQRKRGQETQYF,TGTGCCAGCAGTGAAGGCCAGAGAAAGAGAGGGCAAGAGACCCAGTACTTC
-,TRBV28,TRBJ1-5,-,CASRDGSQPQHF,TGTGCCAGCAGGGACGGTAGCCAGCCCCAGCATTTT
-,TRBV5-5,TRBJ2-7,TRBD2,CASSWGGGAYEQYF,TGTGCCAGCAGCTGGGGCGGGGGGGCCTACGAGCAGTACTTC
once,TRBV28,TRBJ2-7,TRBD2,CASSLSGLASYEQYF,TGTGCCAGCAGTTTATCCGGACTAGCGTCCTACGAGCAGTACTTC
once,TRBV7-9,TRBJ1-2,-,CASSSWTENIDGYTF,TGTGCCAGCAGCTCCTGGACAGAAAATATAGATGGCTACACCTTC
-,TRBV27,TRBJ2-7,-,CASSLLGYEQYF,TGTGCCAGCAGTTTACTTGGCTACGAGCAGTACTTC
-,TRBV6-2/TRBV6-3,TRBJ2-5,TRBD2,CASSRLPWEGETQYF,TGTGCCAGCAGTCGCCTTCCATGGGAGGGAGAGACCCAGTACTTC
-,TRBV3-1/TRBV3-2,TRBJ1-2,-,CASSQVPGPFYGYTF,TGTGCCAGCAGCCAAGTCCCAGGGCCCTTCTATGGCTACACCTTC
once,TRBV6-5,TRBJ2-7,TRBD1,CASSYSGTGNEQYF,TGTGCCAGCAGTTACTCCGGGACAGGGAACGAGCAGTACTTC
-,TRBV19,TRBJ1-1,TRBD1,CASSGGQARNTEAFF,TGTGCCAGTAGTGGGGGACAGGCTAGGAACACTGAAGCTTTCTTT
-,TRBV4-1,TRBJ2-3,-,CASSQDWARDTQYF,TGCGCCAGCAGCCAAGATTGGGCGAGGGATACGCAGTATTTT
-,TRBV5-4,TRBJ2-7,TRBD1,CASSSSPGTGYYEQYF,TGTGCCAGCAGCTCCAGCCCCGGGACAGGGTACTACGAGCAGTACTTC
-,TRBV6-6,TRBJ1-2,TRBD1,CASSQGARSYGYTF,TGTGCCAGCAGCCAGGGGGCGCGTAGCTATGGCTACACCTTC
-,TRBV29-1,TRBJ2-5,TRBD1,CSVEDWDRGGETQYF,TGCAGCGTTGAAGATTGGGACAGGGGGGGAGAGACCCAGTACTTC
-,TRBV7-9,TRBJ2-7,TRBD1,CASSPGQGRYEQYF,TGTGCCAGCAGCCCAGGACAGGGACGATACGAGCAGTACTTC
-,TRBV7-8,TRBJ2-2,TRBD1,CASSRRTGIGGELFF,TGTGCCAGCAGCCGAAGGACAGGGATCGGCGGGGAGCTGTTTTTT
-,TRBV7-2,TRBJ1-4,-,CASSLAGPNEKLFF,TGTGCCAGCAGCTTAGCGGGGCCTAATGAAAAACTGTTTTTT
-,TRBV5-1,TRBJ1-6,-,CASSLLRDNNSPLHF,TGCGCCAGCAGCTTGCTCCGGGATAATAATTCACCCCTCCACTTT
-,TRBV7-2,TRBJ2-7,-,CASSNPGVHYEQYF,TGTGCCAGCAGCAACCCGGGGGTACACTACGAGCAGTACTTC
-,TRBV18,TRBJ2-5,-,CASSPGGGDETQYF,TGTGCCAGCTCACCGGGTGGCGGGGACGAGACCCAGTACTTC
-,TRBV28,TRBJ2-7,-,CASSVETYEQYF,TGTGCCAGCAGTGTAGAGACCTACGAGCAGTACTTC
-,TRBV19,TRBJ2-1,TRBD2,CASSNQRGRHNEQFF,TGTGCCAGTAGTAACCAGCGGGGGCGACACAATGAGCAGTTCTTC
-,TRBV9,TRBJ2-5,TRBD2,CASSVGGSSGVSETQYF,TGTGCCAGCAGCGTAGGGGGGAGTAGCGGGGTTTCTGAGACCCAGTACTTC
-,TRBV7-9,TRBJ2-7,-,CASSFAGLEQYF,TGTGCCAGCAGCTTCGCAGGGCTCGAGCAGTACTTC
once,TRBV4-1,TRBJ2-7,-,CASSPRDTPYEQYF,TGCGCCAGCAGCCCTCGGGACACCCCCTACGAGCAGTACTTC
-,TRBV18,TRBJ2-3,-,CASSPLGGGGPTDTQYF,TGTGCCAGCTCACCTCTGGGAGGCGGGGGCCCCACAGATACGCAGTATTTT
-,TRBV19,TRBJ2-3,TRBD1,CASSMSRGPTDTQYF,TGTGCCAGTAGTATGTCCAGGGGGCCCACAGATACGCAGTATTTT
-,TRBV6-2/TRBV6-3,TRBJ2-3,TRBD2,CASSYPGTSDIDTQYF,TGTGCCAGCAGTTACCCCGGGACTAGCGATATAGATACGCAGTATTTT
-,TRBV28,TRBJ1-2,-,CASSLFGTNYGYTF,TGTGCCAGCAGTTTATTCGGGACGAACTATGGCTACACCTTC
-,TRBV6-5,TRBJ2-7,-,CASSYSREVGSYEQYF,TGTGCCAGCAGTTACTCGAGGGAGGTCGGGAGCTACGAGCAGTACTTC
-,TRBV4-3,TRBJ2-3,TRBD2,CASSQAVAGDTQYF,TGCGCCAGCAGCCAAGCCGTAGCGGGGGATACGCAGTATTTT
-,TRBV7-9,TRBJ1-2,TRBD1,CASSPGGRNYGYTF,TGTGCCAGCAGCCCAGGGGGCAGAAACTATGGCTACACCTTC
-,TRBV7-9,TRBJ2-1,TRBD2,CASSATSGGYNEQFF,TGTGCCAGCAGCGCTACTAGCGGGGGTTACAATGAGCAGTTCTTC
-,TRBV7-2,TRBJ2-7,-,CASSLGGSPDYEQYF,TGTGCCAGCAGCTTAGGTGGGAGCCCAGACTACGAGCAGTACTTC
-,TRBV19,TRBJ1-1,TRBD1,CASSHSGTGAGAEAFF,TGTGCCAGTAGCCATTCGGGGACAGGGGCGGGGGCTGAAGCTTTCTTT
-,TRBV28,TRBJ2-7,-,CASTEAYEQYF,TGTGCCAGCACCGAGGCTTACGAGCAGTACTTC
once,TRBV6-5,TRBJ1-2,-,CASRGLGYTF,TGTGCCAGCAGGGGCCTTGGCTACACCTTC
-,TRBV30,TRBJ1-2,-,CAWSVLGTDYGYTF,TGTGCCTGGAGTGTACTGGGAACGGACTATGGCTACACCTTC
-,TRBV27,TRBJ2-5,-,CASSLGGQWETQYF,TGTGCCAGCAGTTTGGGGGGCCAGTGGGAGACCCAGTACTTC